Listed here are 6 T cell receptor beta chains from one sample, sequenced in a study of read filtering for tumor transcriptome and immune sequencing. Molecular barcoded adaptors covering alpha/delta and beta/gamma chains were used on roughly 400 ng RNA. TCRdb recomputed calls from the reads with MiXCR, one row per CDR3 protein. The table lists some 140,000 distinct CDR3 sequences, about 13% of them singletons. The sample consisted of a population of CD138-negative cells sorted from bone marrow. The receptors come from a donor aged 40 or over with multiple myeloma.

This clonotype was found once. One base away lies a much larger clone, so this may be a sequencing read error. The chain combines TRBV12-3 or TRBV12-4 with TRBJ1-1; 8 positions agree with TRBD1. The CDR3 is 14 amino acids. CDR3 sequence (DNA): TGTGCCAGCAGACTGACAGGGGCGAACACTGACGCTTTCTTT. Protein: CASRLTGANTDAFF.

This clonotype has at least ten counts. The CDR3: CSVGPAAGELFF. CDR3 DNA sequence: TGCAGCGTTGGACCAGCAGCCGGGGAGCTGTTTTTT. The J gene is TRBJ2-2, the V gene TRBV29-1, with D unclear. From germline, CDR1 is SQVTM and CDR2 ANQGSEA. The ends were cut back, 4 bases at V and 6 bases at J, with 9 bases in the middle. The CDR3 length is 12 residues.

This clonotype was counted only a few times. The gene calls are TRBV4-2 and TRBJ1-5; D is possibly TRBD1 (5 bases). CDR1 LGHNA and CDR2 YNFKEQ come from the germline V gene. V dropped 0 bases and J dropped 0 bases, with 6 bases sitting between them. This CDR3 comprises 15 residues. The CDR3: CASSQDGASNQPQHF. For the CDR3, the DNA is TGTGCCAGCAGCCAAGATGGGGCTAGCAATCAGCCCCAGCATTTT.

This clonotype was recorded many times. The genes are TRBV6-5 and TRBJ2-5, with D possibly being TRBD2 (6 bases). CDR1 and CDR2 (germline): MNHEY, SVGAGI. This CDR3 has 19 amino acids. Trimming removed 2 bases at V and 2 bases at J, with 24 bases between. CDR3 DNA: TGTGCCAGCAGTTACGACCCCTTTTCCGGGAGTGGCTATCAAGAGACCCAGTACTTC. Translated, it gives CASSYDPFSGSGYQETQYF.

In this sample, this clonotype turned up many times. V is TRBV14 and J is TRBJ1-2; D not certain. The V end was cut by 1 base, the J end by 7 bases, with 10 bases between. CDR3 length: 13 amino acids. Germline V lookup: CDR1 SGHDN, CDR2 FVKESK. The CDR3 loop reads CASSQGGNLGYTF. As DNA, the CDR3 is TGTGCCAGCAGCCAAGGAGGGAACCTTGGCTACACCTTC.

This clonotype was detected many times. The rearrangement links TRBV20-1 to TRBJ2-7; TRBD2 aligns across 9 bases. This CDR3 has 18 amino acids. J lost 2 bases, V lost 0 bases, and 14 bases had no gene match. The germline V gene has CDR1 DFQATT and CDR2 SNEGSKA (reference sequence). The CDR3 nucleotides are TGCAGTGCTAGAGATTCACCCCAGCGGGGGGTGAGGCCCTACGAGCAGTACTTC. This codes for CSARDSPQRGVRPYEQYF.